These 27 T cell receptor beta chains were sequenced from one sample in a study of T cells after yellow fever vaccination. TCRdb itself ran the 5' RACE reads through MiXCR, one entry per CDR3 protein. The table records about 58,000 distinct CDR3 sequences, roughly 6.9% of them present only once. The source was CD8+ T cells sorted from PBMCs, collected on the day of the first yellow fever vaccination. The receptors come from a man younger than 35 who received the YFV17D yellow fever vaccine.

This clonotype was recorded a few times. The chain employs TRBV5-1 and TRBJ1-2; 7 bases match TRBD1. The junction had 11 bases not matched to a gene; V was cut back by 1 base and J by 8 bases. This CDR3 comprises 15 residues. Germline lookup yields CDR1 SGHRS and CDR2 YFSETQ. CDR3 in amino acids: CASSLRQGDVGGYTF. DNA of the CDR3: TGCGCCAGCAGCTTGAGGCAGGGGGACGTAGGAGGCTACACCTTC.

This clonotype was seen a handful of times. The rearrangement links TRBV29-1 to TRBJ2-3, with TRBD1 identical over 11 bases. The J segment lost 4 bases and the V segment lost 7 bases, leaving 13 bases of the junction unmatched. The germline V gene has CDR1 SQVTM and CDR2 ANQGSEA. This CDR3 spans 16 amino acids. Here the CDR3 DNA reads TGCAGCGCCCATTACGCCGGGACAGGGGGGGCAGATACGCAGTATTTT. Protein: CSAHYAGTGGADTQYF.

The V call is TRBV7-6, the J call TRBJ2-1; D perhaps matches TRBD2 (6 bases). Trimming stripped 1 base from V and 0 bases from J, with 22 bases between. CDR3 size: 20 residues. Germline assignment: CDR1 SGHVS and CDR2 FNYEAQ. The CDR3 loop reads CASSLEGRSGVLSSYNEQFF. In nucleotides, the CDR3 is TGTGCCAGCAGCTTAGAGGGCAGGTCGGGGGTCTTGAGCTCCTACAATGAGCAGTTCTTC. Full variable domain (remainder filled in from reference TRBV7-6 and TRBJ2-1): GAGVSQSPRYKVTKRGQDVALRCDPISGHVSLYWYRQALGQGPEFLTYFNYEAQQDKSGLPNDRFSAERPEGSISTLTIQRTEQRDSAMYRCASSLEGRSGVLSSYNEQFFGPGTRLTVL.

This clonotype occurred a few times. The chain recombines TRBV12-3 or TRBV12-4 with TRBJ2-1; 7 positions match TRBD1. V lost 7 bases to trimming and J lost 2 bases; unmatched junction nucleotides: 5. The CDR3 spans 14 residues. The CDR3 loop reads CASNPDRAYNEQFF. CDR3 nucleotides: TGTGCCAGCAACCCAGACAGGGCCTACAATGAGCAGTTCTTC.

This clonotype was detected a few times. The gene calls are TRBV3-1 and TRBJ1-2; D gene unclear. Deletions cut 6 bases from V and 6 bases from J, with 14 bases between. This CDR3 is built from 13 residues. Germline CDR1 reads LGHDT; CDR2 reads YNNKEL (reference sequence). CDR3 nucleotide sequence: TGTGCCAGCAGTAGGGTTCTAGGAGATGGCTACACCTTC. Translating gives CASSRVLGDGYTF.

This chain joins TRBV2 and TRBJ1-5; no firm D call. Germline V gene lookup returns CDR1 SNHLY and CDR2 FYNNEI. With 4 bases removed from V and 0 bases from J, the gap between germline ends came to 34 bases. The CDR3 totals 23 residues. This chain's CDR3 is CASSAILYPPRWEAGNSNQPQHF. DNA of the CDR3: TGTGCCAGCAGTGCAATTCTCTACCCCCCCCGTTGGGAAGCGGGGAATAGCAATCAGCCCCAGCATTTT.

As regards this clonotype: A read error is possible here, since a much larger clone lies one base away. Lacking the conserved final phenylalanine or tryptophan, this CDR3 likely reflects a read error. The CDR3 bases are TGTGCCAGCAGCTTAGACGCCTCGGGGGACACTGAAGCTTTCATT. Protein product: CASSLDASGDTEAFI. The V call is TRBV7-6, the J call TRBJ1-1, with a weak D call TRBD1 (5 bases). Trimming shortened V by 1 base and J by 3 bases, and 12 bases separated the two germline ends. Germline CDR1 and CDR2: SGHVS and FNYEAQ. This CDR3 is built from 15 residues.

The V call is TRBV7-6, the J call TRBJ2-5; 8 positions agree with TRBD2. J lost 3 bases, V lost 1 base, and 1 base had no gene match. Germline lookup yields CDR1 SGHVS and CDR2 FNYEAQ. The CDR3 is made up of 14 amino acids. The CDR3 bases are TGTGCCAGCAGCTTAGACGGGGGGGAAGAGACCCAGTACTTC. Amino acid sequence: CASSLDGGEETQYF. The full variable domain, its missing parts supplied by reference TRBV7-6 and TRBJ2-5, is GAGVSQSPRYKVTKRGQDVALRCDPISGHVSLYWYRQALGQGPEFLTYFNYEAQQDKSGLPNDRFSAERPEGSISTLTIQRTEQRDSAMYRCASSLDGGEETQYFGPGTRLLVL.

This clonotype appeared a few times. J is TRBJ2-1 and V is TRBV5-1, with D unresolved. The CDR3 spans 13 residues. Trimming cost V 4 bases and J 7 bases, with 12 bases left between them. Germline V lookup: CDR1 SGHRS, CDR2 YFSETQ. CDR3: CASSGSKTNEQFF. The CDR3 DNA is TGCGCCAGCAGCGGTAGTAAAACGAATGAGCAGTTCTTC.

This clonotype has only a few counts. The chain recombines TRBV7-2 with TRBJ2-7; D unclear. V was trimmed by 0 bases and J by 7 bases, leaving 4 bases between them. CDR1 and CDR2 (germline): SGHTA, FQGNSA. This CDR3 spans 11 amino acids. CDR3 sequence (DNA): TGTGCCAGCAGCTTAGCCTGGGAGCAGTACTTC. Protein product: CASSLAWEQYF.

CDR3 region: CASSNGAGLAANEQFF. In DNA form, the CDR3 reads TGTGCCAGCAGCAACGGTGCGGGACTAGCTGCCAATGAGCAGTTCTTC. J is TRBJ2-1 and V is TRBV7-3, with 9 bases aligning to TRBD2. The junction had 11 bases not matched to a gene; V was cut back by 5 bases and J by 6 bases. This CDR3 spans 16 amino acids. Germline V gives CDR1 SGHTA, CDR2 FQGTGA. The full variable domain, rest sourced from reference TRBV7-3 and TRBJ2-1, is GAGVSQTPSNKVTEKGKYVELRCDPISGHTALYWYRQSLGQGPEFLIYFQGTGAADDSGLPNDRFFAVRPEGSVSTLKIQRTERGDSAVYLCASSNGAGLAANEQFFGPGTRLTVL.

This clonotype was counted between two and nine times. The chain combines TRBV6-2 or TRBV6-3 with TRBJ1-1, with no clear D. The ends were cut back, 8 bases at V and 1 base at J, with 17 bases in the middle. The germline V gene encodes CDR1 MNHEY and CDR2 SVGEGT. This CDR3 spans 15 amino acids. The CDR3 reads CASPLSAVGNTEAFF. The CDR3 DNA sequence: TGTGCCAGCCCCCTGTCGGCGGTTGGGAACACTGAAGCTTTCTTT.

This clonotype was found a few times. V gene TRBV13 combines with J gene TRBJ2-3, with 9 bases that match TRBD1. Germline CDR1 reads PRHDT; CDR2 reads FYEKMQ (reference sequence). CDR3 size: 16 residues. The V gene end was trimmed by 5 bases and the J gene end by 0 bases; junction bases not matched to a gene: 6. The CDR3 coding sequence is TGTGCCAGCAGCGACAGACAGGGGGAGAGCACAGATACGCAGTATTTT. Translating it yields CASSDRQGESTDTQYF. The variable domain in full, with the rest retrieved from reference TRBV13 and TRBJ2-3, is AAGVIQSPRHLIKEKRETATLKCYPIPRHDTVYWYQQGPGQDPQFLISFYEKMQSDKGSIPDRFSAQQFSDYHSELNMSSLELGDSALYFCASSDRQGESTDTQYFGPGTRLTVL.

V gene TRBV24-1 combines with J gene TRBJ2-2, with TRBD1 identical over 9 bases. There are 17 residues in the CDR3. Trimming at V came to 3 bases and at J to 4 bases, leaving 8 bases not matched to a gene. Germline assignment: CDR1 KGHDR and CDR2 SFDVKD. CDR3 loop: CATSDRDRESSTGELFF. The CDR3 DNA sequence: TGTGCCACCAGTGATAGGGACAGGGAGAGCAGCACCGGGGAGCTGTTTTTT.

In this sample, this clonotype turned up a few times. This rearrangement joins TRBV4-1 to TRBJ2-3; TRBD2 aligns across 8 bases. Trimming cost V 2 bases and J 3 bases; bases outside gene matches: 4. The CDR3 runs to 15 residues. The germline V gene has CDR1 MGHRA and CDR2 YSYEKL. The CDR3 region is CASSQRRGATDTQYF. CDR3 nucleotides: TGCGCCAGCAGCCAAAGGCGGGGGGCTACAGATACGCAGTATTTT.

As regards this clonotype: Being one base from a much bigger clone, this may be a read error. The chain has TRBV5-1 and TRBJ1-1, with 7 positions matching TRBD1. This CDR3 has 14 residues. Germline V gives CDR1 SGHRS, CDR2 YFSETQ. V was pared by 3 bases and J by 5 bases, with 7 bases of the junction left unmatched. DNA of the CDR3: TGCGCCAGCAGCTACTACAGGGGTGAGACTGAAGCTTTCTTT. Translated: CASSYYRGETEAFF.

This clonotype has a count of ten or more. This rearrangement joins TRBV7-6 to TRBJ1-1; 7 bases line up with TRBD1. There are 14 residues in the CDR3. V trimming: 5 bases; J trimming: 3 bases; junction bases outside the gene matches: 6. The germline gives CDR1 SGHVS, CDR2 FNYEAQ. The CDR3 bases are TGTGCCAGCAGCGCCCACAGGGGAGACACTGAAGCTTTCTTT. Translated, it gives CASSAHRGDTEAFF. Complete variable domain (other parts from reference TRBV7-6 and TRBJ1-1): GAGVSQSPRYKVTKRGQDVALRCDPISGHVSLYWYRQALGQGPEFLTYFNYEAQQDKSGLPNDRFSAERPEGSISTLTIQRTEQRDSAMYRCASSAHRGDTEAFFGQGTRLTVV.

This clonotype was recorded many times. The chain links TRBV7-8 to TRBJ2-7; D possibly uses TRBD1 or TRBD2 (5 bases each). This CDR3 contains 15 residues. The germline V gene has CDR1 SGHVS and CDR2 FQNEAQ. V was pared by 7 bases and J by 0 bases, with 16 bases between. The CDR3 DNA follows: TGTGCCAGCACCCAACGGCAGGGAGCCTCCTACGAGCAGTACTTC. Protein sequence: CASTQRQGASYEQYF.

For the CDR3, the DNA is TGCAGTGCTAGAGATCAGGTGACAGCTCAAGAGACCCAGTACTTC. Protein sequence: CSARDQVTAQETQYF. The chain has TRBV20-1 and TRBJ2-5, with a tentative D call TRBD1 (5 bases). This CDR3 has 15 amino acids. Germline V gene sequence: CDR1 DFQATT, CDR2 SNEGSKA (reference sequence). The V gene lost 0 bases and the J gene lost 2 bases, with 13 bases spanning the gap.

This clonotype was observed at least ten times. V usage is TRBV7-9 and J usage is TRBJ2-5; D is perhaps TRBD1 or TRBD2 (5 bases each). The CDR3 loop spans 14 amino acids. Germline CDR1 is SEHNR and CDR2 is FQNEAQ (reference sequence). V lost 3 bases, J lost 2 bases, and 10 bases lay in between. In DNA form, the CDR3 reads TGTGCCAGCAGCTTCTCCGGGGCACAAGAGACCCAGTACTTC. Residues: CASSFSGAQETQYF.

The V and J genes are TRBV6-1 and TRBJ2-1; no definite D call. The CDR3 has 16 amino acids. The V gene's germline CDR1 is MNHNS and CDR2 SASEGT. The V gene lost 4 bases and the J gene lost 0 bases, with 13 bases spanning the gap. CDR3 DNA sequence: TGTGCCAGCAGTGGATTGATCGGCAACTCCTACAATGAGCAGTTCTTC. This gives the protein CASSGLIGNSYNEQFF.

With respect to this clonotype: A read error may be the cause here, since a much bigger clone is one base away. The chain combines TRBV15 with TRBJ1-2, with a weak D call TRBD1 (5 bases). The CDR3 is made up of 14 amino acids. Germline V lookup: CDR1 LNHNV, CDR2 YYDKDF (reference sequence). Deletions cut 0 bases from V and 5 bases from J, with 10 bases between. CDR3 amino acids: CATSRDRGEYGYTF. The CDR3 nucleotides read TGTGCCACCAGCAGAGATAGAGGGGAATATGGCTACACCTTC.

There are many counts of this clonotype. The CDR3 reads CSAPPGQGNEQFF. The CDR3 DNA sequence: TGCAGTGCCCCCCCCGGACAGGGTAATGAGCAGTTCTTC. This sequence joins TRBV20-1 and TRBJ2-1; TRBD1 matches 8 bases. Losses at the gene ends were 6 bases for V and 7 bases for J; bases not matched to a gene: 8. The CDR3 has 13 residues. Germline lookup yields CDR1 DFQATT and CDR2 SNEGSKA (reference sequence).

This clonotype turned up a few times. V is TRBV7-2 and J is TRBJ1-1, with D possibly being TRBD1 (5 bases). Per germline, CDR1 SGHTA and CDR2 FQGNSA. V was clipped by 5 bases and J by 3 bases, with 13 bases between them. The CDR3 runs 14 residues. Here the CDR3 DNA reads TGTGCCAGCAGCCCGTCAGGGTGGGACACTGAAGCTTTCTTT. Translating it yields CASSPSGWDTEAFF.

The chain uses TRBV7-8 and TRBJ2-2; D perhaps matches TRBD1 (6 bases). The germline V gene has CDR1 SGHVS and CDR2 FQNEAQ. Trimming shortened V by 5 bases and J by 0 bases, and 10 bases separated the two germline ends. The CDR3 spans 15 residues. This CDR3 reads CASSPGQSNTGELFF. The DNA of the CDR3 is TGTGCCAGCAGCCCCGGACAGTCGAACACCGGGGAGCTGTTTTTT. The full variable domain, its missing parts supplied by reference TRBV7-8 and TRBJ2-2, is GAGVSQSPRYKVAKRGQDVALRCDPISGHVSLFWYQQALGQGPEFLTYFQNEAQLDKSGLPSDRFFAERPEGSVSTLKIQRTQQEDSAVYLCASSPGQSNTGELFFGEGSRLTVL.

This clonotype was seen many times. The V and J genes are TRBV20-1 and TRBJ2-1, with a weak D call TRBD1 (5 bases). The V end lost 1 base, the J end lost 8 bases, and 18 bases lay between the germline ends. The CDR3 sequence is 15 residues long. From germline, CDR1 is DFQATT and CDR2 SNEGSKA (reference sequence). CDR3 in DNA: TGCAGTGCTAGAGTTGACCGCAGGGTCGGAGATGAGCAGTTCTTC. This gives the protein CSARVDRRVGDEQFF.

This clonotype was picked up many times. The chain employs TRBV6-6 and TRBJ2-3; 13 positions match TRBD2. Germline values: CDR1 MNHNY, CDR2 SVGAGI (reference sequence). The CDR3 contains 15 residues. With 8 bases clipped from V and 2 bases from J, the junction kept 4 bases outside the gene matches. The CDR3: CASQGLAGFTDTQYF. The CDR3, as DNA: TGTGCCAGCCAGGGACTAGCGGGGTTCACAGATACGCAGTATTTT.